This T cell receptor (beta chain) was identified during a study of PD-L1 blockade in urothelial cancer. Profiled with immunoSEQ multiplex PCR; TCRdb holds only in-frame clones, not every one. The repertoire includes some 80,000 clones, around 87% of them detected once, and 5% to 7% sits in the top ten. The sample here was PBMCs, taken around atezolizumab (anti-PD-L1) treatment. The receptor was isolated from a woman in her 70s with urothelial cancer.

CDR3 DNA sequence: TGTGCCAGCAGTTTGGGACATGGGCTAGGCGAGCAGTACTTC. Translation gives CASSLGHGLGEQYF. The chain employs TRBV11-2 and TRBJ2-7, with a tentative D call TRBD1 (6 bases). From germline, CDR1 is SGHAT and CDR2 FQNNGV. The CDR3 runs 14 residues. V lost 6 bases and J lost 6, with 18 bases in between.